The 32 T cell receptor beta chains in this list originate from one sample, sequenced in a study of PD-1 blockade in classical Hodgkin lymphoma. Noted time point: cycle 4 day 1 (C4D1), after 5 to 7 weeks of nivolumab. Relapse after autologous stem cell transplantation occurred in every patient, and brentuximab vedotin exposure varied. Data came from immunoSEQ multiplex PCR; TCRdb stores just in-frame clones and leaves some out. The sample yields about 93,000 clones, around 80% seen once. The source material was peripheral blood mononuclear cells (PBMCs), sampled before the fourth cycle of nivolumab. Every receptor here comes from a human donor with classical Hodgkin lymphoma.

This chain joins TRBV15 and TRBJ2-2; 7 bases match TRBD1. Germline CDR1 is LNHNV and CDR2 is YYDKDF (reference sequence). CDR3 length: 14 residues. V lost 5 bases, J lost 7 bases, and 7 bases stayed unmatched. The CDR3 DNA sequence: TGTGCCACCAGCGGCGAACAGGGGTACGGGGAGCTGTTTTTT. Translated: CATSGEQGYGELFF.

This sequence joins TRBV7-2 and TRBJ1-6, with D hard to call. The CDR3 spans 16 residues. Germline CDR1 is SGHTA and CDR2 is FQGNSA. The V end was cut by 5 bases, the J end by 0 bases, with 11 bases between. The chain's CDR3 is CASSPRLVSYNSPLHF. CDR3 in DNA: TGTGCCAGCAGCCCTCGCTTGGTCTCCTATAATTCACCCCTCCACTTT.

This chain's CDR3 is CASSLARGARNSPLHF. The CDR3 DNA is TGCGCCAGCAGCTTGGCCCGGGGGGCAAGGAATTCACCCCTCCACTTT. The chain uses TRBV5-1 and TRBJ1-6, with D tentatively TRBD1 (6 bases). CDR1 is SGHRS and CDR2 is YFSETQ in the germline V gene. Trimming cost V 0 bases and J 7 bases, with 14 bases left between them. The CDR3 is 16 amino acids.

This clone was recorded only once. The J gene is TRBJ2-1, the V gene TRBV29-1; D is unresolved. Germline CDR1 reads SQVTM; CDR2 reads ANQGSEA. This CDR3 comprises 11 residues. V dropped 7 bases and J dropped 4 bases, with 8 bases sitting between them. The CDR3, as DNA: TGCAGCGCGACCCATTACAATGAGCAGTTCTTC. This codes for CSATHYNEQFF.

The chain links TRBV7-9 to TRBJ2-1; D is possibly TRBD1 (5 bases). The germline gives CDR1 SEHNR, CDR2 FQNEAQ (reference sequence). V gave up 2 bases and J gave up 4 bases, with 15 bases separating them. There are 16 residues in the CDR3. This CDR3 is CASSLIGSAGYNEQFF. For the CDR3, the DNA is TGTGCCAGCAGCTTAATCGGGTCAGCAGGGTACAATGAGCAGTTCTTC.

This clone was detected only a few times. The chain has TRBV10-3 and TRBJ1-2; 10 bases line up with TRBD1. CDR1 is ENHRY, CDR2 SYGVKD, per germline. The CDR3 extends over 13 amino acids. V trimming: 6 bases; J trimming: 8 bases; junction bases outside the gene matches: 6. The chain's CDR3 is CAISLDRGDGYTF. The CDR3 nucleotides are TGTGCCATCAGCCTGGACAGGGGGGACGGCTACACCTTC.

This clone has a handful of counts. Different DNA sequences within this sample yield the same CDR3. The chain uses TRBV19 and TRBJ2-5; the D is unclear. Germline values: CDR1 LNHDA, CDR2 SQIVND (reference sequence). Trimming left V 3 bases short and J 5 bases short, with 4 bases between. There are 11 residues in the CDR3. As DNA, the CDR3 is TGTGCCAGTAGTATGAGGGAGACCCAGTACTTC. Amino acid sequence: CASSMRETQYF.

The chain uses TRBV11-2 and TRBJ2-7, with D hard to call. V was cut by 0 bases and J by 1 base, with 4 bases left in between. Germline V gene sequence: CDR1 SGHAT, CDR2 FQNNGV. The length of the CDR3 is 13 residues. The CDR3 reads CASSLDRSYEQYF. The CDR3 coding sequence is TGTGCCAGCAGCTTAGACAGGTCCTACGAGCAGTACTTC. Complete variable domain (other parts from reference TRBV11-2 and TRBJ2-7): EAGVAQSPRYKIIEKRQSVAFWCNPISGHATLYWYQQILGQGPKLLIQFQNNGVVDDSQLPKDRFSAERLKGVDSTLKIQPAKLEDSAVYLCASSLDRSYEQYFGPGTRLTVT.

The rearrangement joins TRBV11-2 to TRBJ2-7, with a weak D call TRBD2 (6 bases). V dropped 5 bases and J dropped 0 bases, with 11 bases sitting between them. Germline CDR1 reads SGHAT; CDR2 reads FQNNGV. The CDR3 is 14 amino acids. The CDR3 reads CASSVGLHSYEQYF. CDR3 nucleotide sequence: TGTGCCAGCAGCGTGGGACTCCACTCCTACGAGCAGTACTTC. Filled out from reference TRBV11-2 and TRBJ2-7, the complete variable domain reads EAGVAQSPRYKIIEKRQSVAFWCNPISGHATLYWYQQILGQGPKLLIQFQNNGVVDDSQLPKDRFSAERLKGVDSTLKIQPAKLEDSAVYLCASSVGLHSYEQYFGPGTRLTVT.

This rearrangement joins TRBV7-2 to TRBJ2-7, with D hard to call. The germline V and J ends were trimmed by 2 bases and 4 bases, with 9 bases remaining between them. CDR3 size: 13 residues. The germline V gene has CDR1 SGHTA and CDR2 FQGNSA. CDR3 nucleotide sequence: TGTGCCAGCAGCTTAAATTGGGGTTACGAGCAGTACTTC. Its protein product is CASSLNWGYEQYF.

The rearrangement links TRBV4-2 to TRBJ2-7; 11 bases line up with TRBD2. J gave up 4 bases and V 1 base, and 3 bases lay outside the gene matches. CDR3 length: 15 residues. CDR1 and CDR2 (germline): LGHNA, YNFKEQ. This CDR3 is CASSQAGTSGYEQYF. CDR3 coding DNA: TGTGCCAGCAGCCAAGCCGGGACTAGCGGATACGAGCAGTACTTC.

CDR3 region: CAWSVQISTDTQYF. As DNA, the CDR3 is TGTGCCTGGAGTGTACAGATTAGCACAGATACGCAGTATTTT. The chain uses TRBV30 and TRBJ2-3; no reliable D call. Germline V gives CDR1 GTSNPN, CDR2 SVGIG (reference sequence). This CDR3 contains 14 residues. V lost 0 bases, J lost 0 bases, and 7 bases lay in between.

The chain carries TRBV19 and TRBJ2-5, with D perhaps being TRBD1 or TRBD2 (5 bases each). Trimming shortened V by 6 bases and J by 2 bases, and 19 bases separated the two germline ends. From germline, CDR1 is LNHDA and CDR2 SQIVND (reference sequence). The CDR3 is 16 residues long. The CDR3 here is CASSTPGTALQETQYF. The CDR3 DNA follows: TGTGCCAGTAGCACTCCCGGGACGGCTCTACAAGAGACCCAGTACTTC.

The gene calls are TRBV7-2 and TRBJ2-7, with D unclear. Germline V gives CDR1 SGHTA, CDR2 FQGNSA. The CDR3 totals 13 residues. V dropped 0 bases and J dropped 4 bases, with 7 bases sitting between them. CDR3 sequence: CASSLATNYEQYF. CDR3 coding DNA: TGTGCCAGCAGCTTAGCGACCAATTACGAGCAGTACTTC.

This chain uses TRBV7-2 with TRBJ2-7; 11 nucleotides match TRBD2. The CDR3 runs to 16 residues. The germline CDR1 and CDR2 sequences are SGHTA and FQGNSA. Germline trimming cut 2 bases from V and 2 bases from J; bases unmatched to any gene: 5. CDR3 sequence reads: CASSLYGSGRAYEQYF. CDR3 DNA sequence: TGTGCCAGCAGCTTATATGGTAGCGGGAGGGCCTACGAGCAGTACTTC.

V is TRBV11-2 and J is TRBJ2-7; 8 nucleotides match TRBD2. Trimming took 5 bases from V and 2 from J; bases not matched to a gene: 8. Germline CDR1 and CDR2: SGHAT and FQNNGV. This CDR3 has 15 amino acids. The CDR3, as DNA: TGTGCCAGCAGCAACGGGGGGGGATTCCCCTACGAGCAGTACTTC. Its protein product is CASSNGGGFPYEQYF.

The V call is TRBV7-9, the J call TRBJ2-3; 8 bases map to TRBD2. Per germline, CDR1 SEHNR and CDR2 FQNEAQ (reference sequence). The junction had 3 bases not matched to a gene; V was cut back by 3 bases and J by 4 bases. CDR3 length: 14 amino acids. CDR3 amino acids: CASSFSGRADTQYF. For the CDR3, the DNA is TGTGCCAGCAGCTTCAGCGGGAGAGCAGATACGCAGTATTTT.

The count of this clone is one. The chain links TRBV7-8 to TRBJ2-5; TRBD2 agrees at 7 bases. J was trimmed by 1 base and V by 1 base; bases with no gene match: 12. The CDR3 is 18 amino acids. From germline, CDR1 is SGHVS and CDR2 FQNEAQ. In DNA, the CDR3 is TGTGCCAGCAGCTTAGAACTTCGGGATAGCGGGCTCCAAGAGACCCAGTACTTC. Translating it yields CASSLELRDSGLQETQYF. Combining the CDR3 with reference TRBV7-8 and TRBJ2-5 gives the whole variable domain GAGVSQSPRYKVAKRGQDVALRCDPISGHVSLFWYQQALGQGPEFLTYFQNEAQLDKSGLPSDRFFAERPEGSVSTLKIQRTQQEDSAVYLCASSLELRDSGLQETQYFGPGTRLLVL.

This clone was counted a few times. CDR3 amino acids: CASSPTVVGEKLFF. CDR3 DNA: TGTGCCAGCAGCCCGACAGTGGTTGGAGAAAAACTGTTTTTT. The V and J genes are TRBV7-2 and TRBJ1-4; TRBD1 is a possible D gene (5 bases). This CDR3 spans 14 amino acids. The V end was cut by 5 bases, the J end by 8 bases, with 15 bases between. Germline CDR1 and CDR2: SGHTA and FQGNSA.

This clone was detected a few times. The chain links TRBV5-1 to TRBJ2-5, with a possible D match to TRBD1 (6 bases). CDR3 size: 13 residues. Germline V gene data show CDR1 as SGHRS and CDR2 as YFSETQ. V lost 4 bases, J lost 5 bases, and 12 bases lay in between. CDR3 nucleotide sequence: TGCGCCAGCAGCGCGACAGGCCTTGAGACCCAGTACTTC. Its protein is CASSATGLETQYF. Full variable domain (rest looked up from reference TRBV5-1 and TRBJ2-5): KAGVTQTPRYLIKTRGQQVTLSCSPISGHRSVSWYQQTPGQGLQFLFEYFSETQRNKGNFPGRFSGRQFSNSRSEMNVSTLELGDSALYLCASSATGLETQYFGPGTRLLVL.

The chain combines TRBV4-2 with TRBJ2-7, with 8 bases aligning to TRBD2. Germline CDR1 LGHNA, CDR2 YNFKEQ. Trimming cost V 0 bases and J 3 bases; bases outside gene matches: 13. The CDR3 has 18 residues. This CDR3 reads CASSQDPGLREAGYEQYF. The CDR3 nucleotides read TGTGCCAGCAGCCAAGATCCAGGATTGCGGGAGGCGGGCTACGAGCAGTACTTC.

This clone was counted only a few times. The V and J genes are TRBV6-5 and TRBJ1-1; D is undetermined. The length of the CDR3 is 13 residues. Germline V gene sequence: CDR1 MNHEY, CDR2 SVGAGI. V lost 4 bases and J lost 3, with 9 bases in between. In DNA, the CDR3 is TGTGCCAGCAGTTCCAACAGATACACTGAAGCTTTCTTT. It encodes CASSSNRYTEAFF.

The chain combines TRBV5-4 with TRBJ2-3; no clear D. This CDR3 has 14 amino acids. V was clipped by 5 bases and J by 2 bases, with 12 bases between them. Germline V gene lookup returns CDR1 SGHNT and CDR2 YYREEE (reference sequence). This chain's CDR3 is CASSSDTHTDTQYF. The CDR3 DNA sequence: TGTGCCAGCAGTTCCGACACCCACACAGATACGCAGTATTTT.

This clone was recorded a few times. The V and J genes are TRBV6-5 and TRBJ2-7, with TRBD1 matching over 7 bases. The length of the CDR3 is 15 residues. V shed 4 bases and J 1 base; nucleotides not matched to a gene: 7. Germline CDR1 is MNHEY and CDR2 is SVGAGI. The CDR3 nucleotides read TGTGCCAGCAGTTCTCCCGGACAGGCGTCCTACGAGCAGTACTTC. Protein sequence: CASSSPGQASYEQYF.

The V gene is TRBV5-4, the J gene TRBJ1-5; 7 nucleotides agree with TRBD1. After removal of 2 bases from V and 5 bases from J, the junction contained 1 base not matched to a gene. The CDR3 spans 13 residues. Germline values: CDR1 SGHNT, CDR2 YYREEE (reference sequence). The CDR3 spells CASSFDRDQPQHF. CDR3 coding DNA: TGTGCCAGCAGCTTCGACAGGGATCAGCCCCAGCATTTT.

The chain combines TRBV19 with TRBJ2-6, with D uncertain. This CDR3 has 14 amino acids. The germline V and J ends were trimmed by 5 bases and 0 bases, with 5 bases remaining between them. CDR1 LNHDA and CDR2 SQIVND come from the germline V gene (reference sequence). This CDR3 is CASSFVSGANVLTF. CDR3 DNA: TGTGCCAGTAGTTTCGTCTCTGGGGCCAACGTCCTGACTTTC.

The V gene is TRBV6-6, the J gene TRBJ2-7; 11 bases match TRBD1. V gave up 5 bases and J gave up 4 bases; unmatched junction bases: 1. The germline V gene has CDR1 MNHNY and CDR2 SVGAGI (reference sequence). There are 13 residues in the CDR3. The CDR3 loop reads CASSRDRGYEQYF. CDR3 DNA sequence: TGTGCCAGCAGTCGGGACAGGGGGTACGAGCAGTACTTC.

This chain uses TRBV6-1 with TRBJ1-2; no reliable D call. Germline-derived CDR1 and CDR2 are MNHNS and SASEGT. The CDR3 has 14 amino acids. Deletions cut 5 bases from V and 0 bases from J, with 10 bases between. In nucleotides, the CDR3 is TGTGCCAGCAGTTTTTCCCTGGCTAACTATGGCTACACCTTC. As protein: CASSFSLANYGYTF.

This clone was counted a few times. The V call is TRBV4-1, the J call TRBJ2-2; the D gene could be TRBD1 or TRBD2 (6 bases each). The CDR3 consists of 15 residues. From germline, CDR1 is MGHRA and CDR2 YSYEKL. V was pared by 5 bases and J by 5 bases, with 15 bases between. As DNA, the CDR3 is TGCGCCAGCAGCAAAGTGGGGGGCAGGACCGGGGAGCTGTTTTTT. This translates into CASSKVGGRTGELFF.

A single count supports this clone. Other DNA variants within this sample encode the same CDR3. The J gene is TRBJ1-5, the V gene TRBV18; no clear D. Trimming stripped 3 bases from V and 4 bases from J, with 7 bases between. In germline, CDR1 is KGHSH, CDR2 LQKENI. The CDR3 length is 13 residues. The CDR3 loop reads CASSPDKNQPQHF. DNA for the CDR3: TGTGCCAGCTCACCCGACAAGAATCAGCCCCAGCATTTT. Full variable domain (missing parts from reference TRBV18 and TRBJ1-5): NAGVMQNPRHLVRRRGQEARLRCSPMKGHSHVYWYRQLPEEGLKFMVYLQKENIIDESGMPKERFSAEFPKEGPSILRIQQVVRGDSAAYFCASSPDKNQPQHFGDGTRLSIL.

V and J are TRBV2 and TRBJ2-2; 10 positions agree with TRBD2. Germline V CDR1 and CDR2: SNHLY, FYNNEI. V lost 6 bases and J lost 6; bases outside the gene matches: 10. CDR3 size: 16 residues. The CDR3 is CASSEEAGGLAGELFF. CDR3 sequence (DNA): TGTGCCAGCAGCGAGGAAGCGGGGGGGCTGGCCGGGGAGCTGTTTTTT.

The V call is TRBV10-3, the J call TRBJ2-5, with a possible D match to TRBD1 (6 bases). The CDR3 runs 14 residues. The germline V gene encodes CDR1 ENHRY and CDR2 SYGVKD. V was shortened by 0 bases and J by 5 bases, with 10 bases between the two germline ends. This CDR3 reads CAISESTGWETQYF. The CDR3 DNA follows: TGTGCCATCAGTGAGTCCACAGGGTGGGAGACCCAGTACTTC.